This T cell receptor beta chain appears in the sequencing data of a study of a mutant IDH1 vaccine in newly diagnosed glioma (dated by TCRdb to about 2021). Broadly, across the study: Patients were given eight vaccinations, in weeks 1, 3, 5, 7, 11, 15, 19 and 23, which matched visits V03 through V10. Vaccination was initiated 4-6 weeks after radiotherapy alone, or concurrently with temozolomide cycles in the chemotherapy-containing groups. Of the approximately 32 treated patients, around 60% were male and approximately 40% were female, and the mean age was roughly 40 years. Before enrollment, most patients had been given radiochemotherapy with temozolomide as standard therapy, while the rest had received either radiotherapy alone or temozolomide alone. Peripheral blood was collected at six visits: V03 (baseline), V05, V07, V10, V12 and V13. Longitudinal TCRB deep sequencing was performed for some 25 treated patients wherever samples were available for exploratory analyses. The research as a whole found: PBMC samples for TCRB deep sequencing were selected based on availability. Immune responses induced by the vaccine were seen in around 94% of patients across multiple MHC alleles. The authors stated that sample limitations prevented analyses of patient blood samples from being reproduced. Pseudoprogression seemed to be unrelated to changes in the top peripheral T cell clonotypes found by TCRB sequencing.

The sample's time point label, decoded: week 11, during vaccination. Each vaccine dose, consisting of 300 ug of a 20-mer mutant IDH1 peptide in Montanide, was administered subcutaneously with topical imiquimod. Newly diagnosed WHO grade 3 or 4 IDH1-mutant astrocytomas showing loss of nuclear ATRX were present in the donors. The samples were drawn from NOA16, a multicentre, single-arm, open-label phase I trial in Germany that tested a mutant IDH1 peptide vaccine in humans for the first time. The DNeasy Blood and Tissue Kit was used to extract genomic DNA from EDTA blood for TCRB sequencing. Points on this clone: Its antigen is not yet known. Per-base quality was not reported, and no clone a single base away is much larger than it.

The junction carries 18 bases between V and J, which are trimmed by 6 bases and 4 bases respectively. The CDR3 measures 15 amino acids from cysteine to phenylalanine. Of all the DNA, just the CDR3 is kept, 45 bases in frame from base 1. CDR1 and CDR2 (SNHLY, FYNNEI) derive from the germline V gene. The receptor library was made with the immunoSEQ multiplex PCR assay. Rearranged TCR beta chain sequences were amplified with the hsTCRB Kit following the manufacturer's protocol. Sequencing of TCRB libraries was carried out on an Illumina MiSeq. In the authors' own workflow: Demultiplexing, trimming and gene mapping were performed with the kit vendor's proprietary platform. TCRdb mirrors the immuneACCESS table, restricted to in-frame sequences. Some clones are absent from its copies; in checked studies, under half trace to an unresolved V gene, and the reason for the others is unknown. V and J calls and clone size are as listed in that table; D and trimming were resolved from the DNA. The sample profile shows under 150,000 clones; roughly 90% of them were found once. The ten largest clones take up 0.5% to 0.65% of the sample.

The chain joins TRBV2 to TRBJ2-5; the best D guess is TRBD1, with 6 bases matching. The sequence derives from a woman between 45 and 65 years old with glioma. The sequences come from PBMCs, collected from a glioma patient whose treatment included an IDH1 peptide vaccine. The CDR3 is CASRALGGSTETQYF. DNA sequence: TGTGCCAGCAGGGCGTTAGGGGGTTCTACAGAGACCCAGTACTTC.